This TCR beta chain was recovered during a study of blood T cell repertoires in COVID-19. Overall study: Samples came from the United States, Italy and Spain, spanning acute and convalescent COVID-19.

The CDR3 is 13 residues long. V was pared by 6 bases and J by 1 base, with 10 bases between. Germline values: CDR1 LGHDT, CDR2 YNNKEL (reference sequence). The method was immunoSEQ multiplex PCR; TCRdb's version includes in-frame clones alone and lacks a portion of them. The table lists over 150,000 clones, 75% to 85% of them singletons, with around 12% in the top ten. Sequenced input: peripheral blood. The J gene is TRBJ2-7, the V gene TRBV3-1 (or the pseudogene TRBV3-2); no definite D call. The TCR sequence derives from a woman of 80 years or more with COVID-19, enrolled during active disease. Here the CDR3 DNA reads TGTGCCAGCAGTGATGGCGGATCCTACGAGCAGTACTTC. As protein: CASSDGGSYEQYF.